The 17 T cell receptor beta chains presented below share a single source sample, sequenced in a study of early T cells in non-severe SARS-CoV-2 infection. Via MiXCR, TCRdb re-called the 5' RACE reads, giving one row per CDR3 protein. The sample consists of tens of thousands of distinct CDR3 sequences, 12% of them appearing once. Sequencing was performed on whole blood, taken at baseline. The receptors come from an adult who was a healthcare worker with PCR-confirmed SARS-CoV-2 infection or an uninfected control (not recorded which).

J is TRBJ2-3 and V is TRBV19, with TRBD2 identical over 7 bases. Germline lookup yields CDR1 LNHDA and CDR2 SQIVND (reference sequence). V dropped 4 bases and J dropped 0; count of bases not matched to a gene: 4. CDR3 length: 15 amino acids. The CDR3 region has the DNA TGTGCCAGTAGTACGGGACTACCTAGCACAGATACGCAGTATTTT. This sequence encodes CASSTGLPSTDTQYF.

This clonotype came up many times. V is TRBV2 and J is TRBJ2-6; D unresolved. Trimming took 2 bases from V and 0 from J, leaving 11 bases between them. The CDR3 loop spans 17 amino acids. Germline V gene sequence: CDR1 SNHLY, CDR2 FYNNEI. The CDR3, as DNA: TGTGCCAGCAGTGAAAGGGTACTCTTCTCTGGGGCCAACGTCCTGACTTTC. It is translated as CASSERVLFSGANVLTF.

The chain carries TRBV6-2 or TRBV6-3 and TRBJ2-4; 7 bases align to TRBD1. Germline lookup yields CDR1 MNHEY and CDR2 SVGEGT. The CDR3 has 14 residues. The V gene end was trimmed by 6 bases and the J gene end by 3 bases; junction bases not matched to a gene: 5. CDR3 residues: CASRPQGDKNIQYF. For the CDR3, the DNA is TGTGCCAGCAGGCCCCAGGGGGACAAAAACATTCAGTACTTC.

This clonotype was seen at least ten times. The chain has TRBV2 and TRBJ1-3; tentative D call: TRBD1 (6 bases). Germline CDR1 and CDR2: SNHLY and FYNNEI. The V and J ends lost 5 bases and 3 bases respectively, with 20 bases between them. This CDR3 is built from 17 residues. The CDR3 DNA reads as TGTGCCAGCAGTCAAAGAAGAAGCACAGGGTTTGGAAACACCATATATTTT. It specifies CASSQRRSTGFGNTIYF.

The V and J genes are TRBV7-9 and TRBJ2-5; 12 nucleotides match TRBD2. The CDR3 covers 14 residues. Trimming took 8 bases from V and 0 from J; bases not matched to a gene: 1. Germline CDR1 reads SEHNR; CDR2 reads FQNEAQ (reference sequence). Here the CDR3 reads CASRTSGDQETQYF. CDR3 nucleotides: TGTGCCAGCCGGACTAGCGGGGACCAAGAGACCCAGTACTTC.

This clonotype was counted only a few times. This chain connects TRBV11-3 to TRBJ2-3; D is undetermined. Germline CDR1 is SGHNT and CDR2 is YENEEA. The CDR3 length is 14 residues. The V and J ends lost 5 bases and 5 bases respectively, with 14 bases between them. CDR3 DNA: TGTGCCAGCAGCCCCCATTGGGCCGGAGATACGCAGTATTTT. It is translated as CASSPHWAGDTQYF.

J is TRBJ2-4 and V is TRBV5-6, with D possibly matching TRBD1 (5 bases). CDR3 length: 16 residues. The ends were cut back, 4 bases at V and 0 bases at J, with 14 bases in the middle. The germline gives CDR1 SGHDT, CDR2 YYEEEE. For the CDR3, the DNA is TGTGCCAGCAGCATCCGACAGACCCAAGCCAAAAACATTCAGTACTTC. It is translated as CASSIRQTQAKNIQYF.

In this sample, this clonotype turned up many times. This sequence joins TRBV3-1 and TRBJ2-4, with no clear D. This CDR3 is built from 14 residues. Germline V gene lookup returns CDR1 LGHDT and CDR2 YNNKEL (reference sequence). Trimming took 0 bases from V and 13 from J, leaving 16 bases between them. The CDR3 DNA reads TGTGCCAGCAGCCAAGATACGGTCTCGAGACCCCAGTACTTC. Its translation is CASSQDTVSRPQYF.

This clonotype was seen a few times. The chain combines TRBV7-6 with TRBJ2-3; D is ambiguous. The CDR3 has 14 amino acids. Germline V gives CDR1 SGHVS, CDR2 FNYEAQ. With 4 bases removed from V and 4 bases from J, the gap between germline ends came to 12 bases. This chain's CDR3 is CASSSSLKADTQYF. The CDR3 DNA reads TGTGCCAGCAGCTCTTCACTTAAAGCAGATACGCAGTATTTT.

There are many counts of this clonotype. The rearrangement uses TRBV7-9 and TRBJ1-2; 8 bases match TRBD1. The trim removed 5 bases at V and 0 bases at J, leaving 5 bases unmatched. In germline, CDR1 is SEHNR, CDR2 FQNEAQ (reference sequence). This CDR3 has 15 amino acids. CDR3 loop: CASSIDRGANYGYTF. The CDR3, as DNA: TGTGCCAGCAGCATCGACAGGGGAGCTAACTATGGCTACACCTTC.

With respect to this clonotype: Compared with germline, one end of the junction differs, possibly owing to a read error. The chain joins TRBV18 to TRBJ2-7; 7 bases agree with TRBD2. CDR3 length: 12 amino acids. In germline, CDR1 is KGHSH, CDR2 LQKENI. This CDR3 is CASSPGGYERYF. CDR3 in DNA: TGTGCCAGCTCACCGGGAGGGTACGAGCGGTACTTC. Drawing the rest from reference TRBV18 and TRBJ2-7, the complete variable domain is NAGVMQNPRHLVRRRGQEARLRCSPMKGHSHVYWYRQLPEEGLKFMVYLQKENIIDESGMPKERFSAEFPKEGPSILRIQQVVRGDSAAYFCASSPGGYERYFGPGTRLTVT.

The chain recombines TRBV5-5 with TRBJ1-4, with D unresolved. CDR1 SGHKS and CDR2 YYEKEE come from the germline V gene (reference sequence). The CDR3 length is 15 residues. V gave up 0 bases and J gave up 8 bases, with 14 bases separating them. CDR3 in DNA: TGTGCCAGCAGCTTGGAACCCCTCTCGGGCGAAAAACTGTTTTTT. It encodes CASSLEPLSGEKLFF.

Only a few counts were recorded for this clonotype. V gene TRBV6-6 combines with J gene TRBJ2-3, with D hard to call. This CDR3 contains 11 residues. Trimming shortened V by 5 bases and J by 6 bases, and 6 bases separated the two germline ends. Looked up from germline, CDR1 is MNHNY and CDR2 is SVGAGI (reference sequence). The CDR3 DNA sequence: TGTGCCAGCAGTCCCTCGGATACGCAGTATTTT. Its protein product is CASSPSDTQYF.

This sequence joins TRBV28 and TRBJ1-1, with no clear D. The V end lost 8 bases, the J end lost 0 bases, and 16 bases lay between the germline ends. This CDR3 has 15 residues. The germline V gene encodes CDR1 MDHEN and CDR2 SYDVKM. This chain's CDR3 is CASSGSEKMNTEAFF. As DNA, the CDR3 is TGTGCCAGCTCCGGGAGTGAGAAGATGAACACTGAAGCTTTCTTT.

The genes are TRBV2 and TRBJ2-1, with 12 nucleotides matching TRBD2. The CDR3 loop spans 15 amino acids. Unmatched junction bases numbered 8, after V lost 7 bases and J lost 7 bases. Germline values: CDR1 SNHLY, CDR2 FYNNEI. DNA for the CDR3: TGTGCCAGCACGAGACTAGCGGGGGTAGGGAATGAGCAGTTCTTC. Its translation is CASTRLAGVGNEQFF. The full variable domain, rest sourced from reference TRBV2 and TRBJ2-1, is EPEVTQTPSHQVTQMGQEVILRCVPISNHLYFYWYRQILGQKVEFLVSFYNNEISEKSEIFDDQFSVERPDGSNFTLKIRSTKLEDSAMYFCASTRLAGVGNEQFFGPGTRLTVL.

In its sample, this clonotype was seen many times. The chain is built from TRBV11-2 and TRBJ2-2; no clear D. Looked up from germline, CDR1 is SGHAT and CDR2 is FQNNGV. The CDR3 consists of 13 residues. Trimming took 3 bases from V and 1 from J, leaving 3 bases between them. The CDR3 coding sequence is TGTGCCAGCAGCTTCGTGAACACCGGGGAGCTGTTTTTT. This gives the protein CASSFVNTGELFF.

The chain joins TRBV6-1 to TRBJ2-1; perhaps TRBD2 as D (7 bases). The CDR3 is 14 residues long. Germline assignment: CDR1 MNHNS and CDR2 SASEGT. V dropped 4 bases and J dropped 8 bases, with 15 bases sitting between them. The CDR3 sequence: CASSVMGGRYEQFF. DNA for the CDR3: TGTGCCAGCAGTGTCATGGGGGGGCGATATGAGCAGTTCTTC.